The 10 T cell receptor beta chains in this list originate from one sample, sequenced in a study of blood T cell repertoires in COVID-19. The assay was immunoSEQ multiplex PCR, and TCRdb's table has in-frame clones only and misses some. In the table there are 140,000 to 150,000 clones, 85% to 90% of which are singletons. The sample comprised PBMCs or T cells enriched from blood (not recorded which). The receptor source for this set is a man aged 55 to 69 who had recovered from COVID-19.

The chain links TRBV5-1 to TRBJ2-7; 7 positions match TRBD1. Per germline, CDR1 SGHRS and CDR2 YFSETQ. V was pared by 7 bases and J by 6 bases, with 4 bases of the junction left unmatched. The CDR3 runs to 11 residues. In nucleotides, the CDR3 is TGCGCCAGCGCGACAGGGCGCGAGCAGTACTTC. Its translation: CASATGREQYF.

This chain uses TRBV5-1 with TRBJ2-1; 12 nucleotides agree with TRBD2. The junction had 8 bases not matched to a gene; V was cut back by 3 bases and J by 10 bases. The CDR3 has 15 amino acids. CDR1 and CDR2 (germline): SGHRS, YFSETQ. CDR3 sequence reads: CASSSLAGGLWEQFF. In nucleotides, the CDR3 is TGCGCCAGCAGCTCTCTAGCGGGGGGGCTGTGGGAGCAGTTCTTC.

The rearrangement joins TRBV4-2 to TRBJ2-1; D may be TRBD1 (6 bases). The CDR3 totals 15 residues. The V gene lost 1 base and the J gene lost 4 bases, with 11 bases spanning the gap. Germline V gives CDR1 LGHNA, CDR2 YNFKEQ. CDR3 DNA sequence: TGTGCCAGCAGCCAAGGGCGTAGGGGGTACAATGAGCAGTTCTTC. It yields the protein CASSQGRRGYNEQFF.

The chain couples TRBV10-1 to TRBJ1-5, with TRBD1 matching 10 bases. J gave up 6 bases and V 2 bases, and 4 bases lay outside the gene matches. This CDR3 has 15 amino acids. Germline V gives CDR1 WNHNN, CDR2 SYGVQD (reference sequence). The chain's CDR3 is CASSEGTGVSQPQHF. For the CDR3, the DNA is TGCGCCAGCAGTGAGGGGACAGGGGTGTCTCAGCCCCAGCATTTT.

The V and J genes are TRBV7-3 and TRBJ2-4; D possibly corresponds to TRBD2 (6 bases). Trimming pared 5 bases from V and 7 bases from J, leaving 15 bases between. This CDR3 has 14 amino acids. In germline, CDR1 is SGHTA, CDR2 FQGTGA. The CDR3 coding sequence is TGTGCCAGCAGCCGAGACCGGGACTCTAACATTCAGTACTTC. Translated, it gives CASSRDRDSNIQYF.

The V gene is TRBV6-5, the J gene TRBJ1-5; TRBD1 matches at 8 bases. This CDR3 has 14 amino acids. With V trimmed by 8 bases and J by 6 bases, 9 bases remained unmatched. Germline loops: CDR1 MNHEY, CDR2 SVGAGI. The DNA for the CDR3 is TGTGCCAGCGGGGCAGGGGGCGCGGGTCAGCCCCAGCATTTT. It is translated as CASGAGGAGQPQHF.

The chain has TRBV10-3 and TRBJ1-5; D is ambiguous. The CDR3 is 14 amino acids. The V gene's germline CDR1 is ENHRY and CDR2 SYGVKD. With 4 bases removed from V and 0 bases from J, the gap between germline ends came to 7 bases. CDR3 in DNA: TGTGCCATCAGTGCCAGTTCTAGCAATCAGCCCCAGCATTTT. This sequence encodes CAISASSSNQPQHF.

The chain has TRBV28 and TRBJ1-6; unclear D gene. Germline V CDR1 and CDR2: MDHEN, SYDVKM. The ends were cut back, 6 bases at V and 7 bases at J, with 16 bases in the middle. The length of the CDR3 is 15 residues. The CDR3 sequence is CASRPPRSLNSPLHF. CDR3 nucleotide sequence: TGTGCCAGCAGGCCTCCTCGGTCTTTAAATTCACCCCTCCACTTT.

J is TRBJ1-4 and V is TRBV4-1; D perhaps matches TRBD1 (5 bases). The CDR3 sequence is 19 residues long. Deletions cut 0 bases from V and 4 bases from J, with 21 bases between. The germline V gene has CDR1 MGHRA and CDR2 YSYEKL. The CDR3 bases are TGCGCCAGCAGCCAAGAATTGAATGACCAGGGTGCCTTTAATGAAAAACTGTTTTTT. It specifies CASSQELNDQGAFNEKLFF.

The gene calls are TRBV5-5 and TRBJ1-3; no clear D gene. Looked up from germline, CDR1 is SGHKS and CDR2 is YYEKEE (reference sequence). Trimming removed 0 bases from V and 0 bases from J, with 13 bases in between. The CDR3 is 17 residues long. CDR3: CASSLAGGPRSGNTIYF. The CDR3 nucleotides are TGTGCCAGCAGCTTGGCGGGCGGGCCTCGCTCTGGAAACACCATATATTTT. Supplemented by reference TRBV5-5 and TRBJ1-3, the full variable domain reads DAGVTQSPTHLIKTRGQQVTLRCSPISGHKSVSWYQQVLGQGPQFIFQYYEKEERGRGNFPDRFSARQFPNYSSELNVNALLLGDSALYLCASSLAGGPRSGNTIYFGEGSWLTVV.